The 5 T cell receptor beta chains below all came from one sample that was sequenced in a study of blood T cell repertoires in COVID-19. The table came from immunoSEQ multiplex PCR; TCRdb's copy has only in-frame clones and leaves some out. The sample consists of some 220,000 clones, 70% to 90% of them appearing once. Sequencing was done on a sample of peripheral blood. These receptor sequences come from a man aged 50 or older who had recovered from COVID-19.

This sequence joins TRBV3-1 (or the pseudogene TRBV3-2) and TRBJ2-1; D is possibly TRBD2 (7 bases). CDR1 LGHDT and CDR2 YNNKEL come from the germline V gene (reference sequence). V gave up 1 base and J gave up 2 bases, with 12 bases separating them. This CDR3 region has 16 residues. For the CDR3, the DNA is TGTGCCAGCAGCCAAGCGGGGGCGGGAGCCTACAATGAGCAGTTCTTC. Translating gives CASSQAGAGAYNEQFF.

The rearrangement uses TRBV5-4 and TRBJ1-6; D possibly corresponds to TRBD1 (6 bases). The length of the CDR3 is 17 residues. The germline V gene has CDR1 SGHNT and CDR2 YYREEE (reference sequence). The V gene lost 4 bases and the J gene lost 6 bases, with 20 bases spanning the gap. The CDR3 is CASSPQGGALGNSPLHF. DNA of the CDR3: TGTGCCAGCAGCCCTCAAGGGGGGGCTTTGGGTAATTCACCCCTCCACTTT.

The chain couples TRBV30 to TRBJ2-1; D uncertain. The CDR3 sequence is 12 residues long. V dropped 4 bases and J dropped 0 bases, with 4 bases sitting between them. The V gene's germline CDR1 is GTSNPN and CDR2 SVGIG (reference sequence). The CDR3 sequence is CAWTSSYNEQFF. In nucleotides, the CDR3 is TGTGCCTGGACTAGCTCCTACAATGAGCAGTTCTTC. Full variable domain (outside the CDR3, taken from reference TRBV30 and TRBJ2-1): SQTIHQWPATLVQPVGSPLSLECTVEGTSNPNLYWYRQAAGRGLQLLFYSVGIGQISSEVPQNLSASRPQDRQFILSSKKLLLSDSGFYLCAWTSSYNEQFFGPGTRLTVL.

This clone showed up just once. This chain links TRBV24-1 with TRBJ2-5; D is uncertain. From germline, CDR1 is KGHDR and CDR2 SFDVKD. The CDR3 has 14 residues. The V gene lost 2 bases and the J gene lost 1 base, with 7 bases spanning the gap. DNA of the CDR3: TGTGCCACCAGTGATTCTAGGTTCCAAGAGACCCAGTACTTC. Amino acids: CATSDSRFQETQYF.

V usage is TRBV27 and J usage is TRBJ2-3; D unresolved. Germline loops: CDR1 MNHEY, CDR2 SMNVEV (reference sequence). The CDR3 spans 13 residues. Trimming pared 2 bases from V and 5 bases from J, leaving 8 bases between. DNA of the CDR3: TGTGCCAGCAGTTTACTCCTAGGAGATACGCAGTATTTT. Its protein product is CASSLLLGDTQYF.